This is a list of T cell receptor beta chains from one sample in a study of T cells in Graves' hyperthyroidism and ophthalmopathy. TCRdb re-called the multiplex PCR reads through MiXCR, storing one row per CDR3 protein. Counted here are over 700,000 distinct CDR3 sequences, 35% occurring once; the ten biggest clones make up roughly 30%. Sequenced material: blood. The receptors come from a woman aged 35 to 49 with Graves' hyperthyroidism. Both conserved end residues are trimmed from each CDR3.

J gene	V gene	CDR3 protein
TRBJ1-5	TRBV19	ASSGDGQGGQPQH
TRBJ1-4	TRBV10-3	ASRVGDRLIREKLF
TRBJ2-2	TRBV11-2	ASSSQFDRNTGELF
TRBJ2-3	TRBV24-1	ATSALGVTDTDTQY
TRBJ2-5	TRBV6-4	ASSPTHQETQY
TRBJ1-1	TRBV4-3	ASSQVIRVNTEAF
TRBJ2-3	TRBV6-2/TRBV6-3	ASSPTTGGGMDTQY
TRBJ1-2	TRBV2	ASSPAGRGWGYT
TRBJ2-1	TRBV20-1	SANRDNEQF
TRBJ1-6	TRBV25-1	ASGDSRSSYNSPLH
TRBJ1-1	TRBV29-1	SVKDRTNTEAF
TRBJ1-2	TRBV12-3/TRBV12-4	ASSMGRNYGYT
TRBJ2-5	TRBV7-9	ASSKEGSGETQY
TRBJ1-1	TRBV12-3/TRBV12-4	ASSPRQLSTEAF
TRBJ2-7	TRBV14	ASSQGRGTASYEQY
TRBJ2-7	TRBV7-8	ASSITTGGRSYEQY
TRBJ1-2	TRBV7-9	ASSSGVPVRYGYT
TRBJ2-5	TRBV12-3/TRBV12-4	ASSGTQETQY
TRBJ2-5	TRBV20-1	SASGGSQAETQY
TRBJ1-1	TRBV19	ASSIEGGNTEAF
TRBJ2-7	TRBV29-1	SASGGISYEQY
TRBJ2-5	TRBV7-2	ASSPATQETQY
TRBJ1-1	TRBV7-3	ASSPGGRSTEAF
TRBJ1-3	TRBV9	ASSEGTAGNTIY
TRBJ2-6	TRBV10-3	AITQGARGTNVLT
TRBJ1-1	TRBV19	ASSIQGTTEAF
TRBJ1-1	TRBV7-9	ASSSPQGPHTEAF
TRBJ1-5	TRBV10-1	ASSEFDGTGGAGNQPQH
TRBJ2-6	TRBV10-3	AISESVRDVEGANVLT
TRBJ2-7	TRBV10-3	AMGGTGTEQY
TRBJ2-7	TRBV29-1	SVGQTGATGELY
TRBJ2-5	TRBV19	ASRPGLAGGETQY
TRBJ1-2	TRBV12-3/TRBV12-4	ASSLNGRDYGYT
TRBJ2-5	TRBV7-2	ASSLGTGMGNQPQY
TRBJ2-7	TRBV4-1	ASSQDLAPSGSYEQY
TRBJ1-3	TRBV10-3	AISVTGAGNTIY
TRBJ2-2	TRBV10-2	ASSDPGHGELF
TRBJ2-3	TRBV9	ASSVDTGEGHADTQY
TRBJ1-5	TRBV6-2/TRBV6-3	ASSLAPNQPQH
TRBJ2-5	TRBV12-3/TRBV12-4	ASSFMEGETQY
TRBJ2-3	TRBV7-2	ASSLVLAGGGADTQY
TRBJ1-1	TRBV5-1	ASSQKDRGNTEAF
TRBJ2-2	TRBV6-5	ASSYSSWQTNGELF
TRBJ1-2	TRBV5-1	ASSSTPGQAGGYT
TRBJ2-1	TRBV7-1	ASSSRLAGTNEQF
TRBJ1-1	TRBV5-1	ASSLDPIRDRGRLNTEAF
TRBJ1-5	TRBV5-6	ASSHYQDSNQPQH
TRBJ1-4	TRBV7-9	ASSLRDRGPEKLF
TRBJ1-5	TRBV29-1	SVGWPQH
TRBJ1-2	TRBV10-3	AIRPKFGTGERRRYGYT
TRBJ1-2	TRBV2	ASSEGTGRSYGYT
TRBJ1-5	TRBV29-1	SCTGISGNQPQH
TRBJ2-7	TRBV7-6	ASSLVAGEFPYEQY
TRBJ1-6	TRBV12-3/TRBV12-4	ASIAREVNSPLH